A single T cell receptor (beta chain) is shown here with its context. The antigen is undetermined. This entry is derived from a study of T-cell memory formation after mild COVID-19. Findings of the study overall: SARS-CoV-2 specificity of second-wave clones peaking day 37 was unconfirmed.

One entry per CDR3 protein, called by TCRdb with MiXCR from the 5' RACE reads. The sample carries a few hundred thousand distinct CDR3 sequences, roughly 21% recorded once. The CDR3 runs to 14 residues. The V end was cut by 2 bases, the J end by 4 bases, with 11 bases between. The germline V gene has CDR1 SGHAT and CDR2 FQNNGV. The sequenced material came from PBMCs or a T cell subset sorted from them (not recorded which). The TCR comes from an adult woman who had mild COVID-19 (a few samples of this study predate the infection). Cell type and time point are not known. J is TRBJ1-1 and V is TRBV11-2; D unclear. The CDR3 DNA reads as TGTGCCAGCAGCTTAAGGCTTTGGGGCACTGAAGCTTTCTTT. This encodes CASSLRLWGTEAFF.